This entry describes one TCR beta chain. Its target is not known. Each CDR3 protein gets one entry after TCRdb re-called the reads with MiXCR. Of about 150,000 distinct CDR3 sequences in the sample, roughly a quarter are singletons; the top ten hold approximately 9.9%. The CDR3 is made up of 15 amino acids. The V gene end was trimmed by 7 bases and the J gene end by 4 bases; junction bases not matched to a gene: 10. The sample is drawn from a study of T cell repertoires in cytomegalovirus infection. The overall study: Public TCR beta signatures indicated both CMV infection and matching HLA type.

Overall study results and limits: Clonotypes of TCR beta that were HLA-C-restricted and CMV-specific dominated the ex vivo response.

The TCR sequence derives from a human donor in good health (CMV status not recorded). Some clones in this sample may be carry-over from other donors' samples. Sequences were obtained from PBMCs. The rearrangement links TRBV12-3 or TRBV12-4 to TRBJ2-1; 7 bases match TRBD2. CDR3 sequence reads: CASTLERGRYNEQFF. In DNA, the CDR3 is TGTGCCAGCACCCTAGAGCGGGGTCGATACAATGAGCAGTTCTTC.